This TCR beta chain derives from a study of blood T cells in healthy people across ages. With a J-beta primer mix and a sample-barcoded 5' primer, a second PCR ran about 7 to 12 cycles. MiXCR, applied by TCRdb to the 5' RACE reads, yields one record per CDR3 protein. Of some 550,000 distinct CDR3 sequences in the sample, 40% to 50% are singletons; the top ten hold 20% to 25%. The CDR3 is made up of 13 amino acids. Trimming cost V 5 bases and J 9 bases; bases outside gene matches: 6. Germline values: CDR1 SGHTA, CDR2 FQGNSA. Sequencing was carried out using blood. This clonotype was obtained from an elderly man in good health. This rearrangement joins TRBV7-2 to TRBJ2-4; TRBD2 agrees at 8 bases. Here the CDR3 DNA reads TGTGCCAGCAGCGATGCCCGGGAGGGCATTCAGTACTTC. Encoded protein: CASSDAREGIQYF.